These 30 T cell receptor beta chains came from one sample sequenced in a study of blood T cell repertoires in COVID-19 (dated by TCRdb to 2018 to 2021). Library construction relied on the immunoSEQ multiplex PCR assay. Not all clones reach the TCRdb copy of this immuneACCESS table, which keeps in-frame sequences only. Checked studies attribute under half of the gap to unresolved V genes and leave the rest unexplained. This sample comprises 45,000 to 60,000 clones, roughly four fifths of them detected only once. The ten most abundant clones make up less than 15% of the sample. Sequencing used peripheral blood. The receptors here all came from a human donor with acute or convalescent COVID-19. The donor label of this sample is uncertain.

The rearrangement joins TRBV9 to TRBJ1-1; 7 bases agree with TRBD1. The CDR3 has 15 amino acids. Per germline, CDR1 SGDLS and CDR2 YYNGEE. The V and J ends lost 2 bases and 1 base, in that order; junction bases with no gene match: 5. This chain's CDR3 is CASSVSGTANTEAFF. The CDR3 coding sequence is TGTGCCAGCAGCGTTTCCGGGACAGCGAACACTGAAGCTTTCTTT.

V gene TRBV5-6 combines with J gene TRBJ2-4; 11 bases map to TRBD1. This CDR3 is 14 amino acids long. The ends lost 3 bases at V and 7 bases at J; junction bases unmatched: 3. Germline V CDR1 and CDR2: SGHDT, YYEEEE. This CDR3 reads CASSSRDRGNIQYF. The CDR3 DNA reads as TGTGCCAGCAGCTCCCGGGACAGGGGGAACATTCAGTACTTC.

This clone was counted once. This chain links TRBV7-2 with TRBJ2-5; 7 positions agree with TRBD2. The CDR3 totals 15 residues. Germline lookup yields CDR1 SGHTA and CDR2 FQGNSA. Trimming took 3 bases from V and 1 from J; bases not matched to a gene: 5. CDR3 coding DNA: TGTGCCAGCAGCTTTGCGGGAGTTCCCCAAGAGACCCAGTACTTC. Translation: CASSFAGVPQETQYF.

The chain is built from TRBV9 and TRBJ2-3; 9 positions match TRBD2. With V trimmed by 0 bases and J by 1 base, 0 bases remained unmatched. Per the germline V gene, CDR1 is SGDLS and CDR2 is YYNGEE. The CDR3 is 15 amino acids. CDR3 DNA sequence: TGTGCCAGCAGCGTAGGACTAGCGGGCACAGATACGCAGTATTTT. It translates to CASSVGLAGTDTQYF.

This chain joins TRBV30 and TRBJ2-7; the D is unclear. This CDR3 region has 12 residues. Per the germline V gene, CDR1 is GTSNPN and CDR2 is SVGIG (reference sequence). Trimming cost V 3 bases and J 6 bases, with 12 bases left between them. The CDR3 reads CAWSRSGLEQYF. In nucleotides, the CDR3 is TGTGCCTGGAGCCGCTCTGGGCTCGAGCAGTACTTC.

This CDR3 is CASSYYGTGVYGYTF. The CDR3 coding sequence is TGTGCCAGCAGTTACTATGGGACAGGGGTCTATGGCTACACCTTC. V gene TRBV6-5 combines with J gene TRBJ1-2, with 10 bases that match TRBD1. The germline gives CDR1 MNHEY, CDR2 SVGAGI. The V and J ends lost 1 base and 4 bases, in that order; junction bases with no gene match: 3. This CDR3 contains 15 residues.

The chain couples TRBV20-1 to TRBJ2-7; 11 bases map to TRBD2. In germline, CDR1 is DFQATT, CDR2 SNEGSKA (reference sequence). J lost 4 bases, V lost 3 bases, and 2 bases had no gene match. This CDR3 spans 13 amino acids. CDR3 loop: CSASGTSGYEQYF. CDR3 DNA: TGCAGTGCTAGTGGGACTAGCGGTTACGAGCAGTACTTC.

The gene calls are TRBV11-1 and TRBJ2-3; TRBD1 matches at 7 bases. J lost 5 bases, V lost 1 base, and 6 bases had no gene match. CDR3 size: 15 residues. Germline V lookup: CDR1 SGHAT, CDR2 FQDESV (reference sequence). This CDR3 is CASSLEGQKGDTQYF. In nucleotides, the CDR3 is TGTGCCAGCAGCTTAGAGGGACAGAAAGGAGATACGCAGTATTTT.

The chain carries TRBV27 and TRBJ1-5; tentative D call: TRBD1 (6 bases). The CDR3 has 16 residues. Per germline, CDR1 MNHEY and CDR2 SMNVEV (reference sequence). V was pared by 5 bases and J by 3 bases, with 17 bases between. The CDR3 bases are TGTGCCAGCAGTCCTCTCTCCACAGGGCCCAATCAGCCCCAGCATTTT. It specifies CASSPLSTGPNQPQHF.

The CDR3, as DNA: TGTGCCAGCAGCTTAGGAGGTCTCCCGGGATCCTATGGCTACACCTTC. Amino acid sequence: CASSLGGLPGSYGYTF. V is TRBV7-9 and J is TRBJ1-2; no clear D. V was cut by 1 base and J by 4 bases, with 16 bases left in between. The CDR3 has 16 amino acids. The germline CDR1 and CDR2 sequences are SEHNR and FQNEAQ (reference sequence).

The gene calls are TRBV3-1 (or the pseudogene TRBV3-2) and TRBJ1-2; 12 bases map to TRBD1. The CDR3 spans 17 residues. CDR1 is LGHDT and CDR2 is YNNKEL in the germline V gene (reference sequence). V lost 3 bases and J lost 4; bases outside the gene matches: 9. The CDR3: CASSHPGQGAAPYGYTF. The CDR3 coding sequence is TGTGCCAGCAGCCACCCGGGACAGGGGGCAGCACCCTATGGCTACACCTTC.

This chain links TRBV7-2 with TRBJ2-7; 7 bases are a match to TRBD1. CDR3 size: 16 residues. The trim removed 5 bases at V and 7 bases at J, leaving 17 bases unmatched. Germline V gene lookup returns CDR1 SGHTA and CDR2 FQGNSA. The CDR3 sequence: CASSHRGGLYTAEQYF. The CDR3 DNA is TGTGCCAGCAGCCACCGAGGGGGCCTCTACACAGCTGAGCAGTACTTC.

The rearrangement links TRBV3-1 (or the pseudogene TRBV3-2) to TRBJ2-7; D possibly corresponds to TRBD2 (7 bases). The CDR3 has 13 amino acids. The V end lost 1 base, the J end lost 9 bases, and 13 bases lay between the germline ends. Germline assignment: CDR1 LGHDT and CDR2 YNNKEL (reference sequence). The CDR3 reads CASSQGRGARQYF. CDR3 in DNA: TGTGCCAGCAGCCAAGGCCGGGGGGCGCGGCAGTACTTC.

This chain joins TRBV6-2 or TRBV6-3 and TRBJ1-6; D is ambiguous. Germline CDR1 MNHEY, CDR2 SVGEGT. This CDR3 is built from 15 residues. V was clipped by 5 bases and J by 7 bases, with 15 bases between them. The CDR3 sequence: CASSRSGSWNSPLHF. CDR3 coding DNA: TGTGCCAGCAGTAGGTCGGGGTCTTGGAATTCACCCCTCCACTTT.

This clone was counted once. The CDR3 DNA sequence: TGTGCCAGCAGCTTAGCCCCGGGACTAGCGGGGGGCGGGGAGCAGTTCTTC. Amino acids: CASSLAPGLAGGGEQFF. The chain has TRBV11-1 and TRBJ2-1, with 15 bases fitting TRBD2. The CDR3 sequence is 17 residues long. Trimming removed 0 bases from V and 10 bases from J; junction bases left unmatched: 7. The germline V gene has CDR1 SGHAT and CDR2 FQDESV (reference sequence).

This sequence joins TRBV18 and TRBJ1-6, with D possibly TRBD1 on 5 matching bases. CDR1 and CDR2 (germline): KGHSH, LQKENI. The ends were cut back, 1 base at V and 5 bases at J, with 6 bases in the middle. The CDR3 has 14 amino acids. CDR3 DNA sequence: TGTGCCAGCTCACCACTGACAGATAATTCACCCCTCCACTTT. Its protein product is CASSPLTDNSPLHF.

The V call is TRBV4-2, the J call TRBJ2-2; 13 bases align to TRBD2. The CDR3 length is 17 residues. V trimming: 4 bases; J trimming: 7 bases; junction bases outside the gene matches: 9. The germline V gene encodes CDR1 LGHNA and CDR2 YNFKEQ. The CDR3 region is CASSLQGTSGISGELFF. CDR3 DNA sequence: TGTGCCAGCAGCCTCCAGGGGACTAGCGGGATTAGCGGGGAGCTGTTTTTT.

The chain joins TRBV7-6 to TRBJ2-1, with TRBD2 identical over 8 bases. The CDR3 consists of 19 residues. Trimming at V came to 7 bases and at J to 2 bases, leaving 19 bases not matched to a gene. CDR1 SGHVS and CDR2 FNYEAQ come from the germline V gene. The CDR3 reads CASTQRGSGTIRPYNEQFF. CDR3 DNA sequence: TGTGCCAGCACCCAGCGGGGGTCTGGGACAATCAGGCCCTACAATGAGCAGTTCTTC.

The chain has TRBV27 and TRBJ1-6; unclear D gene. This CDR3 has 14 amino acids. Germline-derived CDR1 and CDR2 are MNHEY and SMNVEV (reference sequence). Trimming shortened V by 5 bases and J by 10 bases, and 15 bases separated the two germline ends. The CDR3 loop is CASSPRSFESPLHF. In DNA form, the CDR3 reads TGTGCCAGCAGTCCCCGGAGCTTCGAGTCACCCCTCCACTTT.

There are a few counts of this clone. The chain carries TRBV24-1 and TRBJ1-6; 7 nucleotides match TRBD1. The CDR3 runs to 14 residues. Trimming took 4 bases from V and 10 from J; bases not matched to a gene: 6. The V gene's germline CDR1 is KGHDR and CDR2 SFDVKD. The CDR3 loop is CATSDDRVGSPLHF. CDR3 coding DNA: TGTGCCACCAGTGACGACAGGGTAGGATCACCCCTCCACTTT.

This chain links TRBV30 with TRBJ1-2; D call uncertain. Trimming took 4 bases from V and 6 from J, leaving 15 bases between them. The CDR3 length is 13 residues. Germline CDR1 reads GTSNPN; CDR2 reads SVGIG (reference sequence). The DNA of the CDR3 is TGTGCCTGGACCGTACTAACCAGCGATGGCTACACCTTC. Its protein is CAWTVLTSDGYTF.

This chain connects TRBV19 to TRBJ1-5, with D possibly TRBD1 on 6 matching bases. The V and J ends lost 5 bases and 7 bases respectively, with 15 bases between them. The germline V gene encodes CDR1 LNHDA and CDR2 SQIVND (reference sequence). The length of the CDR3 is 14 residues. In nucleotides, the CDR3 is TGTGCCAGTAGTCCTGGCGCAGGGGAGCAGCCCCAGCATTTT. It codes for CASSPGAGEQPQHF.

The genes are TRBV14 and TRBJ1-1, with D possibly TRBD1 on 6 matching bases. CDR1 and CDR2 (germline): SGHDN, FVKESK. Deletions cut 1 base from V and 4 bases from J, with 7 bases between. This CDR3 spans 13 amino acids. The CDR3 protein is CASSQGGRTEAFF. In nucleotides, the CDR3 is TGTGCCAGCAGCCAAGGGGGGCGCACTGAAGCTTTCTTT.

The rearrangement uses TRBV12-3 or TRBV12-4 and TRBJ2-7, with a possible D match to TRBD1 (6 bases). The CDR3 consists of 13 residues. V gave up 6 bases and J gave up 7 bases, with 16 bases separating them. The CDR3 is CASRAGVFTEQYF. CDR3 sequence (DNA): TGTGCCAGCAGAGCAGGGGTTTTCACGGAGCAGTACTTC.

CDR3 sequence (DNA): TGTGCCAGCAGCGTAGCTAGCGGGAGGGAAGAGACCCAGTACTTC. Protein: CASSVASGREETQYF. The V call is TRBV9, the J call TRBJ2-5; 12 bases are a match to TRBD2. The trim removed 0 bases at V and 3 bases at J, leaving 0 bases unmatched. The CDR3 has 15 residues. The germline CDR1 and CDR2 sequences are SGDLS and YYNGEE.

J is TRBJ1-2 and V is TRBV19; D may be TRBD1 (5 bases). This CDR3 has 16 residues. Trimming removed 5 bases from V and 0 bases from J, with 16 bases in between. Germline assignment: CDR1 LNHDA and CDR2 SQIVND (reference sequence). The CDR3 region has the DNA TGTGCCAGTAGTCTTCCTCAGACAGACTCTAACTATGGCTACACCTTC. Residues: CASSLPQTDSNYGYTF.

The CDR3 coding sequence is TGTGCCAGTAGTCCACAGTACCCTAATGAAAAACTGTTTTTT. Translating it yields CASSPQYPNEKLFF. The J gene is TRBJ1-4, the V gene TRBV19; D unclear. Germline V gene data show CDR1 as LNHDA and CDR2 as SQIVND (reference sequence). The CDR3 length is 14 residues. The V end was cut by 5 bases, the J end by 3 bases, with 10 bases between.

This clone has just a few counts. The rearrangement uses TRBV19 and TRBJ1-2; the match to TRBD1 covers 9 bases. V shed 7 bases, J shed 3 bases, and the junction held 3 bases outside the gene matches. CDR1 LNHDA and CDR2 SQIVND come from the germline V gene (reference sequence). The CDR3 spans 13 residues. Here the CDR3 reads CASKDRGHYGYTF. CDR3 DNA: TGTGCCAGTAAGGACAGGGGACACTATGGCTACACCTTC.

This clone was detected only a few times. The chain couples TRBV6-2 or TRBV6-3 to TRBJ1-1; D gene uncertain. V was trimmed by 5 bases and J by 1 base, leaving 14 bases between them. There are 15 residues in the CDR3. CDR1 and CDR2 (germline): MNHEY, SVGEGT. CDR3 in amino acids: CASSRGGDTNTEAFF. In DNA, the CDR3 is TGTGCCAGCAGTCGGGGAGGAGACACGAACACTGAAGCTTTCTTT.

This sequence joins TRBV5-6 and TRBJ2-2, with TRBD1 identical over 11 bases. This CDR3 has 16 amino acids. The germline V gene has CDR1 SGHDT and CDR2 YYEEEE. V lost 3 bases to trimming and J lost 1 base; unmatched junction nucleotides: 2. CDR3 in amino acids: CASSWGTGGNTGELFF. DNA of the CDR3: TGTGCCAGCAGCTGGGGGACAGGGGGGAACACCGGGGAGCTGTTTTTT.